A selection of T cell receptor beta chains follows, all from one sample in a study of cytomegalovirus exposure and HLA in healthy donors. Libraries were prepared by immunoSEQ multiplex PCR; TCRdb keeps only in-frame clonotypes and omits some of them. The record lists roughly 65,000 clones, of which the ten most abundant hold about a sixth. Sequencing used PBMCs. The receptors derive from a boy aged 10-17 years in good health and CMV-seronegative. CDR3s include the opening cysteine and the closing phenylalanine or tryptophan. D genes are given only for firm matches.

cdr3_length	j_call	v_call	d_call	cdr3_nt	cdr3_aa
18	TRBJ1-5	TRBV6-1	-	TGTGCCAGCAGTGAACTATGGCAGGGGTTTGACGGCAATCAGCCCCAGCATTTT	CASSELWQGFDGNQPQHF
15	TRBJ1-1	TRBV5-1	-	TGCGCCAGCAGCTTGGAACAGGGAATGAACACTGAAGCTTTCTTT	CASSLEQGMNTEAFF
16	TRBJ2-1	TRBV7-2	TRBD1	TGTGCCAGCAGCCCGTCAGGGGGCGGGTCCTACAATGAGCAGTTCTTC	CASSPSGGGSYNEQFF
13	TRBJ1-2	TRBV27	TRBD1	TGTGCCAGCAGTCCCCACAGGGGAAGTGGCTACACCTTC	CASSPHRGSGYTF
16	TRBJ2-1	TRBV9	TRBD2	TGTGCCAGCAGCGTAGCAAGCGGGAGGGCCTTAGATGAGCAGTTCTTC	CASSVASGRALDEQFF
15	TRBJ2-5	TRBV30	TRBD2	TGTGCCTGGAGATCCGGAGCGGGGGCCAGGGAGACCCAGTACTTC	CAWRSGAGARETQYF
15	TRBJ2-1	TRBV7-7	-	TGTGCCAGCAGCTTATCCCAGGGGAGCGACAATGAGCAGTTCTTC	CASSLSQGSDNEQFF
15	TRBJ2-5	TRBV7-9	-	TGTGCCAGCAGCTCCGGACTGGAAAAGCAAGAGACCCAGTACTTC	CASSSGLEKQETQYF
12	TRBJ1-1	TRBV19	-	TGTGCCAGTAGTATAGGCCAGCGTGAAGCTTTCTTT	CASSIGQREAFF
15	TRBJ2-7	TRBV6-1	TRBD2	TGTGCCAGCAGTGAAAGGGTAGCGGGGGGTGACGAGCAGTACTTC	CASSERVAGGDEQYF
14	TRBJ1-1	TRBV7-2	TRBD1	TGTGCCAGCAGCTTAGAAGTCAGGGGGACTGAAGCTTTCTTT	CASSLEVRGTEAFF
13	TRBJ2-2	TRBV5-1	-	TGCGCCAGCCTAACCGAGAACACCGGGGAGCTGTTTTTT	CASLTENTGELFF
15	TRBJ2-5	TRBV9	-	TGTGCCAGCAGCCTCAGCGGGTTCGGGCAAGAGACCCAGTACTTC	CASSLSGFGQETQYF
11	TRBJ2-1	TRBV10-3	-	TGTGCCATCAGTGAGGGGACATGGCAGTTCTTC	CAISEGTWQFF
14	TRBJ2-7	TRBV7-2	TRBD1	TGTGCCAGCAGCTTAGAGGGGGCGCGAGAAGAGCAGTACTTC	CASSLEGAREEQYF
17	TRBJ2-2	TRBV13	TRBD2	TGTGCCAGCAGCAAGGGACTAGCGGGAGTGAACACCGGGGAGCTGTTTTTT	CASSKGLAGVNTGELFF
14	TRBJ1-1	TRBV5-6	TRBD1	TGTGCCAGCAGCTTAGGGGGCCGGGACACTGAAGCTTTCTTT	CASSLGGRDTEAFF
12	TRBJ2-7	TRBV9	-	TGTGCCAGCAGCGTAGCCAGGGGCGAGCAGTACTTC	CASSVARGEQYF
12	TRBJ1-2	TRBV19	-	TGTGCCAGTCAGGAGGGGATCTATGGCTACACCTTC	CASQEGIYGYTF
16	TRBJ2-3	TRBV9	TRBD2	TGTGCCAGCAGCGTTTTAGCGGGAGGGGAAACAGATACGCAGTATTTT	CASSVLAGGETDTQYF
13	TRBJ1-1	TRBV28	-	TGTGCCAGCAGTTTGGTACAGGATTACATAGCTTTCTTT	CASSLVQDYIAFF
15	TRBJ1-5	TRBV27	-	TGTGCCAGCAGTTTTGGAGGGTTTGGCAATCAGCCCCAGCATTTT	CASSFGGFGNQPQHF
14	TRBJ2-7	TRBV27	TRBD1	TGTGCCAGCAGTCCCGGACAGGCCTCCTACGAGCAGTACTTC	CASSPGQASYEQYF
14	TRBJ2-2	TRBV4-1	-	TGCGCCAGCAGCCAAGTTCCAGGCACCGGGGAGCTGTTTTTT	CASSQVPGTGELFF
15	TRBJ1-6	TRBV27	-	TGTGCCAGCAGTTTAATCGGGAACATCGATTCACCCCTCCACTTT	CASSLIGNIDSPLHF
13	TRBJ2-1	TRBV11-2	-	TGTGCCAGCGAGGGTTTCTCCTACAATGAGCAGTTCTTC	CASEGFSYNEQFF
14	TRBJ1-2	TRBV19	TRBD1	TGTGCCAGTAGTATAAGCGCAGGGGGCTATGGCTACACCTTC	CASSISAGGYGYTF
13	TRBJ2-1	TRBV11-2	TRBD1	TGTGCCAGCAGTACCGACAGGGGGCGAGTTCAGTTCTTC	CASSTDRGRVQFF
14	TRBJ2-2	TRBV28	TRBD1	TGTGCCAGCAGTTTCCAGGGGGCGACCGGGGAGCTGTTTTTT	CASSFQGATGELFF
12	TRBJ2-7	TRBV9	TRBD1	TGTGCCAGCAGCACCCGGACAGGGGACAAGTACTTC	CASSTRTGDKYF
14	TRBJ1-1	TRBV11-2	-	TGTGCCAGCAGCTTAATCGGGGTAGACACTGAAGCTTTCTTT	CASSLIGVDTEAFF
12	TRBJ1-3	TRBV19	-	TGTGCCAGTACCGCGACTGAAAACACCATATATTTT	CASTATENTIYF
14	TRBJ2-7	TRBV18	-	TGTGCCAGCTCACCTCCGGGGGAGATCTACGAGCAGTACTTC	CASSPPGEIYEQYF
16	TRBJ2-2	TRBV14	-	TGTGCCAGCAGTACGGTTGGGACAAGGGACACCGGGGAGCTGTTTTTT	CASSTVGTRDTGELFF
15	TRBJ2-1	TRBV5-8	TRBD2	TGTGCCAGCAGCCGTGGGACTAGCGGGCACAATGAGCAGTTCTTC	CASSRGTSGHNEQFF
15	TRBJ1-1	TRBV9	-	TGTGCCAGCAGCTCTTACAAGGGGTGGGTCACTGAAGCTTTCTTT	CASSSYKGWVTEAFF
14	TRBJ1-1	TRBV27	TRBD1	TGTGCCAGCAGTACCGACAGGGGGACAACTGAAGCTTTCTTT	CASSTDRGTTEAFF
15	TRBJ2-7	TRBV7-9	TRBD2	TGTGCCAGCAGGCCGGTAGCGGGAGAGGAGTACGAGCAGTACTTC	CASRPVAGEEYEQYF
15	TRBJ2-7	TRBV9	TRBD1	TGTGCCAGCAGCGTGGGAGGAGCAGGGGGCGACGAGCAGTACTTC	CASSVGGAGGDEQYF
14	TRBJ1-2	TRBV2	-	TGTGCCAGCAGGGTTGACAGTTCTAACTATGGCTACACCTTC	CASRVDSSNYGYTF
15	TRBJ2-3	TRBV11-2	TRBD2	TGTGCCAGCAGCTTAGGGGGGGGACTCACAGATACGCAGTATTTT	CASSLGGGLTDTQYF
14	TRBJ1-2	TRBV30	TRBD1	TGTGCCTGGAGTGTCCAGGGGGGCGGCTTTGGCTACACCTTC	CAWSVQGGGFGYTF
11	TRBJ1-2	TRBV19	-	TGTGCCAGTCAAGTCGGGTATGGCTACACCTTC	CASQVGYGYTF
13	TRBJ1-1	TRBV29-1	TRBD1	TGCAGCGCGGAGGGACAGGTGGACACTGAAGCTTTCTTT	CSAEGQVDTEAFF
16	TRBJ1-2	TRBV5-1	-	TGCGCCAGCAGCGCGTTCTCGGACAGTCCGAACTATGGCTACACCTTC	CASSAFSDSPNYGYTF
13	TRBJ1-1	TRBV29-1	TRBD1	TGCAGCGTGGCCAATGGACAGGCCACTGAAGCTTTCTTT	CSVANGQATEAFF
13	TRBJ2-7	TRBV19	-	TGTGCCAGTAGTATAGACAGGGCCAACGAGCAGTACTTC	CASSIDRANEQYF
13	TRBJ1-6	TRBV6-5	-	TGTGCCAGCAGTTACTCGCGGGCCTCACCCCTCCACTTT	CASSYSRASPLHF
14	TRBJ1-5	TRBV6-1	-	TGTGCCAGCAGTGTGGAGAACGCGTACCAGCCCCAGCATTTT	CASSVENAYQPQHF
15	TRBJ2-5	TRBV6-1	-	TGTGCCAGCAGTGACTACCAGGGTTTCCAAGAGACCCAGTACTTC	CASSDYQGFQETQYF
14	TRBJ2-1	TRBV7-2	TRBD1	TGTGCCAGCAGCTTAGGCGGACAGGCCAATGAGCAGTTCTTC	CASSLGGQANEQFF
14	TRBJ2-5	TRBV19	-	TGTGCCAGTAGTACCACAGGGAGCCAAGAGACCCAGTACTTC	CASSTTGSQETQYF